These 16 T cell receptor beta chains originate from one sample sequenced in a study. Each CDR3 protein gets one entry after TCRdb re-called the RT-PCR reads with MiXCR. There are fewer than 800,000 distinct CDR3 sequences in the sample; approximately 14% occur only once, and just over 3.5% lies in the top ten. The sequencing input was memory CD4+ T cells from blood. These receptors all stem from a female donor in good health, serving as a healthy control.

This clonotype was counted at least ten times. This chain connects TRBV3-1 to TRBJ2-7; the D gene is possibly TRBD1 (6 bases). CDR1 LGHDT and CDR2 YNNKEL come from the germline V gene (reference sequence). V dropped 4 bases and J dropped 0 bases, with 13 bases sitting between them. The CDR3 loop spans 15 amino acids. The CDR3 DNA reads TGTGCCAGCAGCCTCTCGGGACATCCCTCCTACGAGCAGTACTTC. It translates to CASSLSGHPSYEQYF.

This clonotype occurred a few times. V gene TRBV20-1 combines with J gene TRBJ2-3; 12 nucleotides match TRBD1. Per germline, CDR1 DFQATT and CDR2 SNEGSKA (reference sequence). Unmatched junction bases numbered 18, after V lost 2 bases and J lost 3 bases. CDR3 length: 20 amino acids. The chain's CDR3 is CSARRVPGQGARSSTDTQYF. CDR3 bases: TGCAGTGCTAGACGTGTTCCGGGACAGGGGGCGAGGTCGTCGACAGATACGCAGTATTTT.

The J gene is TRBJ2-1, the V gene TRBV11-3; TRBD1 agrees at 7 bases. V lost 0 bases and J lost 8; bases outside the gene matches: 7. The length of the CDR3 is 15 residues. Germline V gives CDR1 SGHNT, CDR2 YENEEA. CDR3 bases: TGTGCCAGCAGCTTAGAGGGCAGGGGGTTCGATGAGCAGTTCTTC. Amino acids: CASSLEGRGFDEQFF.

The chain joins TRBV9 to TRBJ1-1; D perhaps matches TRBD1 (6 bases). There are 16 residues in the CDR3. The germline CDR1 and CDR2 sequences are SGDLS and YYNGEE. The ends were cut back, 1 base at V and 5 bases at J, with 18 bases in the middle. The CDR3 nucleotides are TGTGCCAGCAGCGTAATCGCCTATGGGGGGCAAACTGAAGCTTTCTTT. Protein: CASSVIAYGGQTEAFF.

In its sample, this clonotype was seen many times. The genes are TRBV7-2 and TRBJ2-1; TRBD1 agrees at 9 bases. The CDR3 has 14 amino acids. From germline, CDR1 is SGHTA and CDR2 FQGNSA. The V and J ends lost 3 bases and 6 bases, in that order; junction bases with no gene match: 3. CDR3 in amino acids: CASSFGTGLNEQFF. Here the CDR3 DNA reads TGTGCCAGCAGCTTTGGGACAGGGCTCAATGAGCAGTTCTTC. The full variable domain, completed using reference TRBV7-2 and TRBJ2-1, is GAGVSQSPSNKVTEKGKDVELRCDPISGHTALYWYRQSLGQGLEFLIYFQGNSAPDKSGLPSDRFSAERTGGSVSTLTIQRTQQEDSAVYLCASSFGTGLNEQFFGPGTRLTVL.

The CDR3 DNA reads TGTGCCAGCAGTTTCCTTGGCCGGGCTACGCAGTATTTT. It yields the protein CASSFLGRATQYF. The chain joins TRBV28 to TRBJ2-3, with D unresolved. Germline V lookup: CDR1 MDHEN, CDR2 SYDVKM. This CDR3 is built from 13 residues. The V and J ends lost 3 bases and 8 bases respectively, with 12 bases between them.

A few counts support this clonotype. This chain links TRBV5-1 with TRBJ2-1, with TRBD2 matching over 11 bases. The V segment lost 0 bases and the J segment 8 bases; nucleotides outside the gene matches: 4. CDR1 is SGHRS and CDR2 is YFSETQ in the germline V gene. The CDR3 consists of 15 residues. The CDR3 DNA is TGCGCCAGCAGCTTGGCCCTACTAGCGGGAGATGAGCAGTTCTTC. Its translation is CASSLALLAGDEQFF. Drawing the rest from reference TRBV5-1 and TRBJ2-1, the complete variable domain is KAGVTQTPRYLIKTRGQQVTLSCSPISGHRSVSWYQQTPGQGLQFLFEYFSETQRNKGNFPGRFSGRQFSNSRSEMNVSTLELGDSALYLCASSLALLAGDEQFFGPGTRLTVL.

The V and J genes are TRBV6-6 and TRBJ1-2; possibly TRBD1 for D (5 bases). Germline loops: CDR1 MNHNY, CDR2 SVGAGI (reference sequence). Trimming took 6 bases from V and 4 from J, leaving 21 bases between them. CDR3 size: 16 residues. The CDR3 sequence is CASSFTTTGTPYGYTF. The CDR3, as DNA: TGTGCCAGCAGCTTCACTACAACCGGGACGCCCTATGGCTACACCTTC.

The rearrangement joins TRBV27 to TRBJ2-2; 11 nucleotides align to TRBD2. The germline V gene encodes CDR1 MNHEY and CDR2 SMNVEV (reference sequence). The CDR3 covers 17 residues. The V segment lost 3 bases and the J segment 1 base; nucleotides outside the gene matches: 4. CDR3 sequence (DNA): TGTGCCAGCAGTTTCCTCGGGACTAGCGGGAACACCGGGGAGCTGTTTTTT. The encoded protein is CASSFLGTSGNTGELFF.

The chain employs TRBV12-3 or TRBV12-4 and TRBJ2-1, with D tentatively TRBD2 (6 bases). V lost 6 bases and J 5 bases, leaving 14 bases between the germline ends. This CDR3 comprises 14 residues. CDR3 sequence (DNA): TGTGCCAGCAGCCGCCGGGACTTGGACAATGAGCAGTTCTTC. Translated: CASSRRDLDNEQFF.

This clonotype was seen at least ten times. This chain links TRBV19 with TRBJ2-1, with 10 positions matching TRBD2. The CDR3 covers 15 residues. V gave up 7 bases and J gave up 9 bases; unmatched junction bases: 12. Germline CDR1 reads LNHDA; CDR2 reads SQIVND (reference sequence). The CDR3 reads CASNRGGSGGGEQFF. CDR3 coding DNA: TGTGCCAGTAATAGAGGAGGGAGCGGGGGGGGTGAGCAGTTCTTC.

This clonotype has just a few counts. The rearrangement uses TRBV2 and TRBJ1-1; the D is unclear. This CDR3 spans 13 amino acids. Trimming removed 4 bases at V and 1 base at J, with 7 bases between. Germline CDR1 is SNHLY and CDR2 is FYNNEI. This CDR3 reads CASSARENTEAFF. The CDR3 nucleotides are TGTGCCAGCAGTGCTCGAGAGAACACTGAAGCTTTCTTT. The variable domain in full, completed from reference TRBV2 and TRBJ1-1, reads EPEVTQTPSHQVTQMGQEVILRCVPISNHLYFYWYRQILGQKVEFLVSFYNNEISEKSEIFDDQFSVERPDGSNFTLKIRSTKLEDSAMYFCASSARENTEAFFGQGTRLTVV.

In its sample, this clonotype was seen many times. The chain couples TRBV12-3 or TRBV12-4 to TRBJ2-1; tentatively, D is TRBD1 or TRBD2 (6 bases each). The CDR3 totals 14 residues. Trimming cost V 5 bases and J 8 bases, with 16 bases left between them. CDR3 region: CASSLGGTIYEQFF. In DNA form, the CDR3 reads TGTGCCAGCAGTCTGGGCGGGACAATTTATGAGCAGTTCTTC.

This clonotype has just a few counts. The J gene is TRBJ1-2, the V gene TRBV7-2, with D perhaps matching TRBD1 (6 bases). V shed 4 bases and J shed 0 bases, with 15 bases lying between them. Germline V CDR1 and CDR2: SGHTA, FQGNSA. This CDR3 spans 16 amino acids. The CDR3 here is CASSSGAGRTNYGYTF. CDR3 sequence (DNA): TGTGCCAGCAGCTCGGGGGCAGGCAGGACTAACTATGGCTACACCTTC.

V is TRBV4-2 and J is TRBJ2-1, with unresolved D. CDR3 length: 15 residues. Germline V lookup: CDR1 LGHNA, CDR2 YNFKEQ. With 0 bases removed from V and 2 bases from J, the gap between germline ends came to 8 bases. CDR3 region: CASSQDYLPYNEQFF. DNA for the CDR3: TGTGCCAGCAGCCAAGATTACCTACCCTACAATGAGCAGTTCTTC.

This clonotype was seen a few times. The rearrangement links TRBV28 to TRBJ2-3; the match to TRBD2 covers 8 bases. The CDR3 loop spans 17 amino acids. CDR1 and CDR2 from the germline V gene are MDHEN and SYDVKM. J gave up 6 bases and V 1 base, and 12 bases lay outside the gene matches. Here the CDR3 reads CASSLSGAGGTRDTQYF. As DNA, the CDR3 is TGTGCCAGCAGTTTATCGGGCGCGGGAGGAACTCGGGATACGCAGTATTTT.